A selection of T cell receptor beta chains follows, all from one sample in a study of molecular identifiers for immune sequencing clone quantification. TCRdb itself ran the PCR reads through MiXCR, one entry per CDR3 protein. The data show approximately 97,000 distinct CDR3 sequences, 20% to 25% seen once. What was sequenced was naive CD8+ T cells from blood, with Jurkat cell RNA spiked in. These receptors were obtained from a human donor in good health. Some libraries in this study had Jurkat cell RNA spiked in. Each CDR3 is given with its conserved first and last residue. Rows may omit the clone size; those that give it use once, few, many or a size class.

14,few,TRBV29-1,CSVEDIASYNEQFF
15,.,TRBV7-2,CASSFGGRTYNGQFF
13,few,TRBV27,CASSLSGPAEQYF
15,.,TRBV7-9,CASSEGTGGIDEQFF
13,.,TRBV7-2,CASSLVQGETQYF
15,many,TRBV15,CATSRSSGSNQPQHF
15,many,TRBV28,CASSGLAGSENEQFF
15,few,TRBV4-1,CASSQDRGPYNEQIF
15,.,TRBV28,CASSLLGGSTGELFF
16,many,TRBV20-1,CSARVGFGNSNQPQHF
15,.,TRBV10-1,CASSESRDNTDTQYF
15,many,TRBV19,CASSIGSRGNQPQHF
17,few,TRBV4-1,CASSQPGTGSYQQPQHF
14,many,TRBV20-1,CSARDTDRKETQYF
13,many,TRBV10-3,CAISLDRGNEQYF
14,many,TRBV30,CAWSYDSSNQPQHF
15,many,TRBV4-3,CASSQGTGAGNTIYF
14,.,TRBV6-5,CATGGATMNTEAFF
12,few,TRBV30,CAWSTGPGELFF
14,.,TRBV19,CASSIGSLSGEPCF
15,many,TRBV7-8,CASSLGAGGNQPQHF
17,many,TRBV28,CASTALGFIGGDNEQFF
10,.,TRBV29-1,CSVGAGVAFF
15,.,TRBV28,CASRIGQSSNQPQQF
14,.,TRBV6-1,CGRSYCGVGDTQYF
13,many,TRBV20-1,CSARPRTRHEQYF
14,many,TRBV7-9,CASSSGLAPGELFF
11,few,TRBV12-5,CASGLGDTQYF
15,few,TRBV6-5,CASSSDDRPNEKLFF
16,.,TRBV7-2,CASGPYAQEYTDTQYF
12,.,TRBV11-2,CASSPQGLEAFF
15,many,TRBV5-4,CASSPTGGPPDTQYF
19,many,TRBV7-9,CASSPNLRDRRGRTDTQYF
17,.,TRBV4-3,CASSQDRAGGYGNTIYF
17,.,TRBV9,CASSVGGLADSSYEQYF
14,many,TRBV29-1,CSVEDRDSPNGYTF
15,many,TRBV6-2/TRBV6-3,CASSYLGLSSYEQYF
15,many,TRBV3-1,CARRWTSWWTDTQYF
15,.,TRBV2,CASIRLQLGTDTQYF
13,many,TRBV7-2,CASSLLFPGELFF
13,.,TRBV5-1,CASSLYRGTEAFF
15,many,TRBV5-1,CASSLLTGGIDEQYF
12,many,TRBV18,CASSAQGTEAFF